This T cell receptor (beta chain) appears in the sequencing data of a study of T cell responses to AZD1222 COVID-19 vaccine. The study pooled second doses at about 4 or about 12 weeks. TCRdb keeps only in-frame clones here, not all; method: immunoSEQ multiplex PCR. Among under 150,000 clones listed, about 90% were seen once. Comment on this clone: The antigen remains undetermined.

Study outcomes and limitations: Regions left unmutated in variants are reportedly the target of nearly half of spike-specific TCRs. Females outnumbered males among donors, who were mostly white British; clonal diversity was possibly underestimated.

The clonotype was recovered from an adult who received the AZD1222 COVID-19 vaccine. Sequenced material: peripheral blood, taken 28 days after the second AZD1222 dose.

This chain's CDR3 is CASSETLGGRWLRSEQFF. The CDR3 DNA sequence: TGTGCCAGCAGTGAAACGCTTGGGGGGCGCTGGTTAAGGAGTGAGCAGTTCTTC. This chain uses TRBV6-1 with TRBJ2-1; D is perhaps TRBD1 or TRBD2 (6 bases each). V was clipped by 2 bases and J by 9 bases, with 26 bases between them. The germline CDR1 and CDR2 sequences are MNHNS and SASEGT. The length of the CDR3 is 18 residues.